Listed below are T cell receptor beta chains from one sample, sequenced in a study of shared clonotypes between healthy human individuals. Libraries were prepared by immunoSEQ multiplex PCR; TCRdb keeps only in-frame clonotypes and omits some of them. The table has over 2 million clones, 85% to 95% seen once. Input material: naive CD4+ T cells from PBMCs. Receptors originate from a young man in good health. Some clones in this sample may be carry-over from other donors' samples. Both conserved end residues are part of each CDR3. The order of the fields is CDR3 protein, CDR3 DNA, clone size, J gene, V gene, D gene. A D gene is named only where the DNA matches it firmly. A row's size may be missing; if present it is once, few, many or a size class.

CDR3: CASSAPFGPTDTQYF
DNA: TGCGCCAGCAGCGCCCCCTTTGGTCCCACAGATACGCAGTATTTT
size: -
J: TRBJ2-3
V: TRBV5-1
D: -

CDR3: CASGGDTGELFF
DNA: TGTGCCAGCGGAGGGGACACCGGGGAGCTGTTTTTT
size: -
J: TRBJ2-2
V: TRBV11-3
D: -

CDR3: CASSLVSGITVGETQYF
DNA: TGTGCCAGCAGTTTAGTTAGCGGGATCACCGTTGGAGAGACCCAGTACTTC
size: -
J: TRBJ2-5
V: TRBV28
D: TRBD2

CDR3: CSVERQTDGELFF
DNA: TGCAGCGTTGAAAGGCAAACGGACGGGGAGCTGTTTTTT
size: -
J: TRBJ2-2
V: TRBV29-1
D: -

CDR3: CASSRSEGLSEQYF
DNA: TGTGCCAGTTCTCGTTCGGAGGGCCTATCCGAGCAGTACTTC
size: -
J: TRBJ2-7
V: TRBV19
D: -

CDR3: CASSQDRDSYSPLHF
DNA: TGCGCCAGCAGCCAAGATAGGGACAGCTATTCACCCCTCCACTTT
size: -
J: TRBJ1-6
V: TRBV4-3
D: TRBD1

CDR3: CSAWGSEQYF
DNA: TGCAGTGCTTGGGGTTCCGAGCAGTACTTC
size: -
J: TRBJ2-7
V: TRBV20-1
D: -

CDR3: CSVARTHNGNEQFF
DNA: TGCAGCGTTGCAAGGACGCATAATGGCAATGAGCAGTTCTTC
size: -
J: TRBJ2-1
V: TRBV29-1
D: -

CDR3: CASSSDLLGTQYF
DNA: TGTGCCAGCAGCTCGGACCTACTTGGGACGCAGTATTTT
size: once
J: TRBJ2-3
V: TRBV7-6
D: -

CDR3: CASSQALGSNLEQYF
DNA: TGTGCCAGCAGCCAAGCCCTGGGGTCTAACCTGGAGCAGTACTTC
size: -
J: TRBJ2-7
V: TRBV4-2
D: -

CDR3: CASGGGSIFNEQFF
DNA: TGTGCCAGCGGAGGCGGGAGTATTTTCAATGAGCAGTTCTTC
size: few
J: TRBJ2-1
V: TRBV6-6
D: TRBD2

CDR3: CASSSIRGDSYNEQFF
DNA: TGTGCCAGCAGCTCTATCAGGGGCGACTCCTACAATGAGCAGTTCTTC
size: -
J: TRBJ2-1
V: TRBV7-9
D: -

CDR3: CASSEARGHSGYTF
DNA: TGTGCCAGCAGTGAAGCGCGGGGGCATTCAGGCTACACCTTC
size: -
J: TRBJ1-2
V: TRBV6-1
D: -

CDR3: CASSQDGRGYGYTF
DNA: TGCGCCAGCAGCCAAGATGGAAGGGGCTATGGCTACACCTTC
size: few
J: TRBJ1-2
V: TRBV4-1
D: -

CDR3: CASSYKAGAVETQYF
DNA: TGTGCCAGCAGCTATAAAGCGGGAGCAGTAGAGACCCAGTACTTC
size: once
J: TRBJ2-5
V: TRBV11-2
D: TRBD2

CDR3: CASSSGWNTGELFF
DNA: TGCGCCAGCTCTAGCGGGTGGAACACCGGGGAGCTGTTTTTT
size: -
J: TRBJ2-2
V: TRBV5-1
D: TRBD2

CDR3: CASSPIPGQSTGANVLTF
DNA: TGCGCCAGCAGCCCTATTCCGGGACAGTCAACTGGGGCCAACGTCCTGACTTTC
size: -
J: TRBJ2-6
V: TRBV5-1
D: TRBD1

CDR3: CASSLTGEGTDTQYF
DNA: TGCGCCAGCAGCTTGACAGGGGAAGGCACAGATACGCAGTATTTT
size: -
J: TRBJ2-3
V: TRBV5-1
D: TRBD1

CDR3: CASSPGTLGNYGYTF
DNA: TGTGCCAGCTCACCAGGGACCCTCGGTAACTATGGCTACACCTTC
size: -
J: TRBJ1-2
V: TRBV18
D: -

CDR3: CASSLGQGDQPQHF
DNA: TGTGCCAGCTCCCTTGGACAGGGAGATCAGCCCCAGCATTTT
size: -
J: TRBJ1-5
V: TRBV18
D: TRBD1

CDR3: CASSSGLAGAFYNEQFF
DNA: TGCGCCAGCAGCTCCGGACTAGCGGGAGCCTTCTACAATGAGCAGTTCTTC
size: once
J: TRBJ2-1
V: TRBV5-1
D: TRBD2

CDR3: CASSRSGTGVEKLFF
DNA: TGTGCCAGCAGCCGATCCGGGACAGGGGTTGAAAAACTGTTTTTT
size: -
J: TRBJ1-4
V: TRBV5-4
D: TRBD1

CDR3: CASSRAAYEQYF
DNA: TGTGCCAGCAGCCGTGCCGCTTACGAGCAGTACTTC
size: once
J: TRBJ2-7
V: TRBV11-2
D: -

CDR3: CASRNYDRGRHEQYF
DNA: TGTGCCAGCAGAAACTATGACAGGGGTCGACACGAGCAGTACTTC
size: -
J: TRBJ2-7
V: TRBV6-1
D: TRBD1

CDR3: CASSLLVPQETQYF
DNA: TGTGCCAGCAGCTTGCTAGTTCCGCAAGAGACCCAGTACTTC
size: -
J: TRBJ2-5
V: TRBV5-6
D: -

CDR3: CASSLAGGPVADTQYF
DNA: TGTGCCAGCAGCTTAGCGGGAGGGCCTGTTGCAGATACGCAGTATTTT
size: once
J: TRBJ2-3
V: TRBV7-2
D: TRBD2

CDR3: CASSMSGTGNEKLFF
DNA: TGTGCCAGTAGTATGTCCGGGACAGGGAATGAAAAACTGTTTTTT
size: -
J: TRBJ1-4
V: TRBV19
D: TRBD1

CDR3: CASSLPSGTTDTQYF
DNA: TGTGCCAGCAGCTTACCTAGCGGTACCACAGATACGCAGTATTTT
size: -
J: TRBJ2-3
V: TRBV7-3
D: TRBD2

CDR3: CASSEVGVQETQYF
DNA: TGTGCCAGCAGTGAGGTCGGGGTCCAAGAGACCCAGTACTTC
size: -
J: TRBJ2-5
V: TRBV6-1
D: -

CDR3: CASSPTVPAGEQYF
DNA: TGTGCCAGCAGCCCGACAGTTCCAGCTGGGGAGCAGTACTTC
size: -
J: TRBJ2-7
V: TRBV5-5
D: -

CDR3: CAWSPPWTGGYGYTF
DNA: TGTGCCTGGAGCCCCCCCTGGACAGGGGGCTATGGCTACACCTTC
size: -
J: TRBJ1-2
V: TRBV30
D: TRBD1

CDR3: CAWSMGGNSNQPQHF
DNA: TGTGCCTGGAGCATGGGGGGCAACAGCAATCAGCCCCAGCATTTT
size: -
J: TRBJ1-5
V: TRBV30
D: -

CDR3: CASSLGQGPDTQYF
DNA: TGCGCCAGCAGTTTAGGACAGGGCCCGGATACGCAGTATTTT
size: -
J: TRBJ2-3
V: TRBV5-1
D: TRBD1

CDR3: CASQTGSANTGELFF
DNA: TGTGCCAGTCAAACCGGGAGCGCGAACACCGGGGAGCTGTTTTTT
size: once
J: TRBJ2-2
V: TRBV19
D: -

CDR3: CASSLMTSGSETQYF
DNA: TGCGCCAGCAGCCTCATGACTAGCGGGAGCGAGACCCAGTACTTC
size: -
J: TRBJ2-5
V: TRBV4-1
D: TRBD2

CDR3: CASSFSYSGANVLTF
DNA: TGTGCCAGCAGCTTCAGCTACTCTGGGGCCAACGTCCTGACTTTC
size: -
J: TRBJ2-6
V: TRBV7-9
D: -

CDR3: CASSETGQHTQYF
DNA: TGTGCCAGCAGCGAAACAGGGCAACATACGCAGTATTTT
size: -
J: TRBJ2-3
V: TRBV9
D: -

CDR3: CASSQDLDPGARYTF
DNA: TGTGCCAGCAGCCAAGATCTTGACCCAGGCGCCCGCTACACCTTC
size: -
J: TRBJ1-2
V: TRBV14
D: -

CDR3: CASSAQRAPYYGYTF
DNA: TGTGCCAGCAGTGCGCAACGGGCCCCCTACTATGGCTACACCTTC
size: -
J: TRBJ1-2
V: TRBV6-1
D: -

CDR3: CASSLFGNGHEQFF
DNA: TGTGCCAGCAGCTTATTTGGAAACGGTCATGAGCAGTTCTTC
size: -
J: TRBJ2-1
V: TRBV11-3
D: -

CDR3: CASSQGLAGTYEQYF
DNA: TGTGCCAGCAGCCAGGGACTAGCGGGAACCTACGAGCAGTACTTC
size: -
J: TRBJ2-7
V: TRBV14
D: TRBD2

CDR3: CASSTAQPESYEQYF
DNA: TGTGCCAGCAGCACAGCCCAACCGGAGTCCTACGAGCAGTACTTC
size: -
J: TRBJ2-7
V: TRBV5-4
D: -

CDR3: CASNEILPRDEQFF
DNA: TGTGCCAGCAATGAAATCCTTCCCAGGGATGAGCAGTTCTTC
size: -
J: TRBJ2-1
V: TRBV2
D: -

CDR3: CASSQYIDPRTF
DNA: TGTGCCAGCAGCCAATACATAGATCCGAGGACCTTC
size: -
J: TRBJ1-2
V: TRBV14
D: -

CDR3: CASTLLAGVQETQYF
DNA: TGTGCCAGCACCTTACTAGCGGGGGTCCAAGAGACCCAGTACTTC
size: -
J: TRBJ2-5
V: TRBV7-2
D: TRBD2

CDR3: CASSQDAFGTEAFF
DNA: TGTGCCAGCTCACAGGACGCGTTCGGCACTGAAGCTTTCTTT
size: -
J: TRBJ1-1
V: TRBV18
D: -

CDR3: CASSERWGSGNTIYF
DNA: TGTGCCAGCAGCGAGCGATGGGGCTCTGGAAACACCATATATTTT
size: -
J: TRBJ1-3
V: TRBV5-5
D: -

CDR3: CASSYGIWGNYGYTF
DNA: TGTGCCAGCAGTTACGGGATCTGGGGGAACTATGGCTACACCTTC
size: -
J: TRBJ1-2
V: TRBV6-5
D: -

CDR3: CASSPRTENEQYF
DNA: TGTGCCAGCAGCCCTCGGACCGAGAACGAGCAGTACTTC
size: -
J: TRBJ2-7
V: TRBV13
D: -

CDR3: CASSMRLKDTQYF
DNA: TGTGCCAGCAGCATGCGACTTAAAGATACGCAGTATTTT
size: -
J: TRBJ2-3
V: TRBV6-4
D: -

CDR3: CARSSGTSGPGSQYF
DNA: TGTGCCAGAAGCTCCGGGACTAGCGGCCCCGGATCCCAGTACTTC
size: once
J: TRBJ2-5
V: TRBV5-3
D: TRBD2

CDR3: CASTSGLAGNEQFF
DNA: TGTGCCAGCACCTCAGGACTAGCGGGAAATGAGCAGTTCTTC
size: -
J: TRBJ2-1
V: TRBV11-2
D: TRBD2

CDR3: CASRGKTGKSYNEQFF
DNA: TGTGCCAGCAGAGGAAAGACAGGGAAGTCCTACAATGAGCAGTTCTTC
size: -
J: TRBJ2-1
V: TRBV28
D: TRBD1

CDR3: CAWSLRGAAGELFF
DNA: TGTGCCTGGAGCCTACGGGGGGCTGCCGGGGAGCTGTTTTTT
size: -
J: TRBJ2-2
V: TRBV30
D: -

CDR3: CASSSGTSVSSYEQYF
DNA: TGTGCCAGCAGTTCCGGGACTAGCGTAAGCTCCTACGAGCAGTACTTC
size: -
J: TRBJ2-7
V: TRBV2
D: TRBD2

CDR3: CASSLNTGRVQETQYF
DNA: TGTGCCAGCAGCTTAAATACAGGGCGAGTTCAAGAGACCCAGTACTTC
size: -
J: TRBJ2-5
V: TRBV11-1
D: -

CDR3: CASSVQGLNQPQHF
DNA: TGTGCCAGCAGTGTCCAGGGATTAAATCAGCCCCAGCATTTT
size: -
J: TRBJ1-5
V: TRBV27
D: -

CDR3: CASSKGLKYEQYF
DNA: TGTGCCAGCAGCAAAGGGCTCAAGTACGAGCAGTACTTC
size: -
J: TRBJ2-7
V: TRBV7-8
D: -

CDR3: CASSAGTGTEAFF
DNA: TGTGCCAGCAGTGCGGGGACAGGCACTGAAGCTTTCTTT
size: -
J: TRBJ1-1
V: TRBV2
D: TRBD1

CDR3: CASNPRSPYGYTF
DNA: TGTGCCAGCAACCCTAGGTCTCCCTATGGCTACACCTTC
size: -
J: TRBJ1-2
V: TRBV6-6
D: -